The clone carrying this T cell receptor (beta chain) turned up a few times. Its target is not known. These data are taken from a study of cytomegalovirus exposure and HLA in healthy donors. CDR3 size: 14 residues. The V gene lost 2 bases and the J gene lost 3 bases, with 8 bases spanning the gap. The germline V gene encodes CDR1 MNHNS and CDR2 SASEGT. The PCR was carried out with 60 Vbeta primers and 13 Jbeta primers. Data came from immunoSEQ multiplex PCR; TCRdb stores just in-frame clones and leaves some out. The profile shows approximately 150,000 clones, about three quarters of them singletons. Study results and limitations: A missense DCLRE1C variant was associated with V- and J-gene trimming of TCR beta chains in a later analysis, and an independent cohort replicated the association. TRBV6-2, TRBV6-3 and other indistinguishable V segments were excluded.

The clonotype originates from a woman between 25 and 40 years old in good health and CMV-seropositive. Sequences were obtained from PBMCs. The chain couples TRBV6-1 to TRBJ2-1; D is unresolved. CDR3 sequence (DNA): TGTGCCAGCAGTGAACCGGTTAGCTACAATGAGCAGTTCTTC. It specifies CASSEPVSYNEQFF.